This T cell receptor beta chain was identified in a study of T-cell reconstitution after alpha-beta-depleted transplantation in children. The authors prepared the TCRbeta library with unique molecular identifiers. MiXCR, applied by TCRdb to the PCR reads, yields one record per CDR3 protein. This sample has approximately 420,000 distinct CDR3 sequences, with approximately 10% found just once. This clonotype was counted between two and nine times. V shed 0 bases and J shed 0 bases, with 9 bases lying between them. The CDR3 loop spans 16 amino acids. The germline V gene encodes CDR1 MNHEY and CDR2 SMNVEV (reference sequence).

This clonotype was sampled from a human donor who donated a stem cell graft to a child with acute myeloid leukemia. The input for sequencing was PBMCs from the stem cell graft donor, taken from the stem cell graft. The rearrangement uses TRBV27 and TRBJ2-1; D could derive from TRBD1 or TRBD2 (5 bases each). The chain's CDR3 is CASSLSGTYSYNEQFF. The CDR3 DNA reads TGTGCCAGCAGTTTATCCGGGACGTACTCCTACAATGAGCAGTTCTTC.